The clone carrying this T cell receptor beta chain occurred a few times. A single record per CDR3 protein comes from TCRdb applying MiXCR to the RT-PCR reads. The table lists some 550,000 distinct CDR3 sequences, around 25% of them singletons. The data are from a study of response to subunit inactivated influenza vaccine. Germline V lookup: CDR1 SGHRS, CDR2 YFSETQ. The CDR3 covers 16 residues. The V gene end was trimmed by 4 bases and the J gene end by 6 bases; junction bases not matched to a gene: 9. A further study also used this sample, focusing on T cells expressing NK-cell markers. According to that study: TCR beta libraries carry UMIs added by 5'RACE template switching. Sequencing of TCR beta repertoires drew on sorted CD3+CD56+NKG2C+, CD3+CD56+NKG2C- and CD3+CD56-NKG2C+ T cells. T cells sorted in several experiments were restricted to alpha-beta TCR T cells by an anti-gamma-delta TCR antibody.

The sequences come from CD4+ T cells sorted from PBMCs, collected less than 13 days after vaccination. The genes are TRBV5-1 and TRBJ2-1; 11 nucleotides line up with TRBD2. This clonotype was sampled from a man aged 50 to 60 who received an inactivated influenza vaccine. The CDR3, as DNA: TGCGCCAGCAGCGACGGACTAGCGGGTTATCCCAATGAGCAGTTCTTC. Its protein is CASSDGLAGYPNEQFF. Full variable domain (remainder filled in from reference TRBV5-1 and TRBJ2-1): KAGVTQTPRYLIKTRGQQVTLSCSPISGHRSVSWYQQTPGQGLQFLFEYFSETQRNKGNFPGRFSGRQFSNSRSEMNVSTLELGDSALYLCASSDGLAGYPNEQFFGPGTRLTVL.